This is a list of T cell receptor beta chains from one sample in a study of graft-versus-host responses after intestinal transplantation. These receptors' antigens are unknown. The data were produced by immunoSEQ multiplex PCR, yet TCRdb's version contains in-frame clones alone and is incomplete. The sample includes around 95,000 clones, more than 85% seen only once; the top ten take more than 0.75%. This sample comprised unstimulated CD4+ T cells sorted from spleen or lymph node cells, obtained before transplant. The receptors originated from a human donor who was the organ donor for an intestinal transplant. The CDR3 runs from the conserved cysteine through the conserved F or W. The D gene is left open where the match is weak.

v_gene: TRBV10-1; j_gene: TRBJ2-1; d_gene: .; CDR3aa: CASSQGAAYNEQFF; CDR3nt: TGCGCCAGCAGTCAGGGTGCGGCCTACAATGAGCAGTTCTTC
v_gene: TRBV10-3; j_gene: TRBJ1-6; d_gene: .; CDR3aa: CAISERQEYSPLHF; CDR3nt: TGTGCCATCAGTGAGCGCCAAGAGTATTCACCCCTCCACTTT
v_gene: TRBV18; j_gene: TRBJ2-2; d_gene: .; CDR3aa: CASSKDTGELFF; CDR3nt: TGTGCCAGCTCAAAGGACACCGGGGAGCTGTTTTTT
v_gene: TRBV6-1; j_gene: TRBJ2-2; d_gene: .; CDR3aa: CASTQTVNTGELFF; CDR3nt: TGTGCCAGCACCCAGACAGTGAACACCGGGGAGCTGTTTTTT
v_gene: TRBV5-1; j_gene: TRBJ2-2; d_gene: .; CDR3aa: CASSLAAFVSPGELFF; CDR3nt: TGCGCCAGCAGCTTGGCGGCCTTCGTAAGTCCCGGGGAGCTGTTTTTT
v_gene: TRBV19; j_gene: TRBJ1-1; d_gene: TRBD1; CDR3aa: CASSTWGQGVTEAFF; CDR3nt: TGTGCCAGTAGTACGTGGGGACAGGGTGTCACTGAAGCTTTCTTT
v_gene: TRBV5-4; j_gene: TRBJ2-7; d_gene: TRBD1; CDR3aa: CASSLGGQGTYEQYF; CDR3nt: TGTGCCAGCAGCTTGGGGGGACAGGGGACCTACGAGCAGTACTTC
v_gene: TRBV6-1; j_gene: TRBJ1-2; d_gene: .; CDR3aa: CASSEAWTANYGYTF; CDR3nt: TGTGCCAGCAGTGAAGCTTGGACAGCTAACTATGGCTACACCTTC
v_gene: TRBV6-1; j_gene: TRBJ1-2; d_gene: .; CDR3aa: CASRNSGLSGYTF; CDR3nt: TGTGCCAGCAGAAATTCAGGGCTTAGTGGCTACACCTTC
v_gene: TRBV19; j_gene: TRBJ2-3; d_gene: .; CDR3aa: CASSTSTDTQYF; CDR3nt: TGTGCCAGTAGCACTAGCACAGATACGCAGTATTTT